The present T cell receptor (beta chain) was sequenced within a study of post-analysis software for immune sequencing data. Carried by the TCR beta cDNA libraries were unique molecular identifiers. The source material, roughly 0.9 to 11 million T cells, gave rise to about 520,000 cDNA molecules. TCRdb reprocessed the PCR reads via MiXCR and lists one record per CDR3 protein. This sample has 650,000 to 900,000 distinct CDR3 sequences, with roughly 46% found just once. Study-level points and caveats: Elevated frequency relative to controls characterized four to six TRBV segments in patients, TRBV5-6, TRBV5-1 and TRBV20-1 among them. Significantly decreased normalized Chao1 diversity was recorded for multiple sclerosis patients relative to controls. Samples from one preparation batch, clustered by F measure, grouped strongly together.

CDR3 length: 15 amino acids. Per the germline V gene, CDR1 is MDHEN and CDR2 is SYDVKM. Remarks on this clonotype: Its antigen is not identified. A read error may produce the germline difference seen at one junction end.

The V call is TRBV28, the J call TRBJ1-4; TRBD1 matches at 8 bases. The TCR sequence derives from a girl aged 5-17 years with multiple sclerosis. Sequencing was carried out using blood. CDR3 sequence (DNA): TGCGCCAGCAGTTTAATTGGACAGGGTGATGAAAAACTGTTTTTT. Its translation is CASSLIGQGDEKLFF. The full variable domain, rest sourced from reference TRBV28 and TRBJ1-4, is DVKVTQSSRYLVKRTGEKVFLECVQDMDHENMFWYRQDPGLGLRLIYFSYDVKMKEKGDIPEGYSVSREKKERFSLILESASTNQTSMYLCASSLIGQGDEKLFFGSGTQLSVL.